This TCR beta chain originates from a study of T-cell memory formation after mild COVID-19. Study-level background: Across donors, TCR clusters were largely donor specific. Findings and caveats of the study: Proof of SARS-CoV-2 specificity was absent for the second-wave clones that crested on day 37. Clones that got smaller from day 15 to 85 had even CD4/CD8, while clones growing later tipped toward CD4+.

5'RACE with constant-segment primers built TCRalpha and TCRbeta cDNA libraries with UMIs. TCRdb analysed the 5' RACE reads with MiXCR anew, one entry per CDR3 protein. This repertoire shows around 150,000 distinct CDR3 sequences, 25% to 40% found once; its top ten account for 12%. This CDR3 region has 20 residues. The trim removed 7 bases at V and 4 bases at J, leaving 21 bases unmatched. Germline lookup yields CDR1 KGHDR and CDR2 SFDVKD. Ten or more counts support this clonotype. Its target is not known. Specimen: PBMCs or a T cell subset sorted from them (not recorded which). The chain uses TRBV24-1 and TRBJ2-1; 10 bases agree with TRBD1. The clonotype originates from an adult woman who had mild COVID-19 (a few samples of this study predate the infection). Cell type and time point are not known. CDR3 in amino acids: CATRSSGQGTTIRRYNEQFF. The CDR3 DNA reads as TGTGCCACCAGATCCTCGGGACAGGGGACTACTATCCGTCGTTACAATGAGCAGTTCTTC.